This TCR beta chain was identified during a study of T cell changes during pregnancy in multiple sclerosis. Germline CDR1 and CDR2: SGHTA and FQGTGA. Trimming stripped 2 bases from V and 2 bases from J, with 6 bases between. The CDR3 has 13 amino acids. TCRdb keeps only in-frame clones here, not all; method: immunoSEQ multiplex PCR. The data contain tens of thousands of clones, 93% of them singletons. The chain is built from TRBV7-3 and TRBJ1-1; D is ambiguous. The sequenced sample was CD8+ T cells from peripheral blood mononuclear cells, obtained in the second trimester of pregnancy. This receptor was taken from a female donor with multiple sclerosis, enrolled in a pregnancy study. DNA for the CDR3: TGTGCCAGCAGCTTATGGGCTAACACTGAAGCTTTCTTT. This translates into CASSLWANTEAFF.